This T cell receptor beta chain originates from a study of blood T cells in healthy people across ages. Per sample, extraction of total RNA gave at least 5.5 micrograms in every case. V was shortened by 5 bases and J by 3 bases, with 13 bases between the two germline ends. The CDR3 totals 14 residues. The germline gives CDR1 MNHNS, CDR2 SASEGT. Together with a sample-barcoded 5' primer, a J-beta primer mix was included in a second PCR lasting about 7 to 12 cycles. Each CDR3 protein gets one entry after TCRdb re-called the 5' RACE reads with MiXCR. This table has 730,000 or so distinct CDR3 sequences, around 43% appearing once.

The sample consisted of blood. The chain has TRBV6-1 and TRBJ1-1; D ambiguous. This clonotype originated in a man older than 75 in good health. CDR3 DNA: TGTGCCAGCAGTCTAACCCTTAGGGACACTGAAGCTTTCTTT. Translation: CASSLTLRDTEAFF.